The present TCR beta chain was sequenced within a study of cytomegalovirus exposure and HLA in healthy donors. Study as a whole: Among the approximately 430 donors who were genotyped, approximately 84% fell in the genetic ancestry cluster that is associated with self-reported Caucasian donors. Overall study findings and caveats: Later analysis showed most CMV-associated TCR beta chains appearing HLA-restricted.

Researchers ran the PCR with 60 Vbeta and 13 Jbeta primers. Clones were read by immunoSEQ multiplex PCR, and TCRdb kept only the in-frame ones, dropping some. Here the sample spans around 120,000 clones, 70% to 80% being singletons. This clone was observed once. Antigen specificity is unknown. This CDR3 comprises 14 residues. CDR1 is SGHTA, CDR2 FQGNSA, per germline. V was clipped by 2 bases and J by 4 bases; unmatched bases: 4. This sequence originates from a woman in her thirties or forties in good health and CMV-seropositive. The chain uses TRBV7-2 and TRBJ2-5, with 7 bases aligning to TRBD1. The sequenced sample consisted of PBMCs. The CDR3 loop is CASSLLGGAETQYF. The CDR3 DNA reads TGTGCCAGCAGCTTACTAGGGGGCGCAGAGACCCAGTACTTC. Looking up the rest from reference TRBV7-2 and TRBJ2-5 gives the full variable domain: GAGVSQSPSNKVTEKGKDVELRCDPISGHTALYWYRQSLGQGLEFLIYFQGNSAPDKSGLPSDRFSAERTGGSVSTLTIQRTQQEDSAVYLCASSLLGGAETQYFGPGTRLLVL.